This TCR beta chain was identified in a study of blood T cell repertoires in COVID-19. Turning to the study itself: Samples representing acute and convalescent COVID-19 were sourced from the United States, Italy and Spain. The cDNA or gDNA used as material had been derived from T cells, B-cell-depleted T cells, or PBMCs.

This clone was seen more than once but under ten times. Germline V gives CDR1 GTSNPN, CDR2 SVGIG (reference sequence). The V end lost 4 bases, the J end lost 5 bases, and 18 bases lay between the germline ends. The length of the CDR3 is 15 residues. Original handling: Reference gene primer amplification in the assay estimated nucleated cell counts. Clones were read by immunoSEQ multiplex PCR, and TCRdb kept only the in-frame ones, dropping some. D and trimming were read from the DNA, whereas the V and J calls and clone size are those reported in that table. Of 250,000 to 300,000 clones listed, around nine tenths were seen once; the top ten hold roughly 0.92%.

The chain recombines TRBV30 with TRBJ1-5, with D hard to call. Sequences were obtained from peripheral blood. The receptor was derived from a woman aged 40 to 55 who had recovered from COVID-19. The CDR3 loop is CAWNRRGSVDQPQHF. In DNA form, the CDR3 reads TGTGCCTGGAATCGGAGAGGGTCAGTGGATCAGCCCCAGCATTTT.